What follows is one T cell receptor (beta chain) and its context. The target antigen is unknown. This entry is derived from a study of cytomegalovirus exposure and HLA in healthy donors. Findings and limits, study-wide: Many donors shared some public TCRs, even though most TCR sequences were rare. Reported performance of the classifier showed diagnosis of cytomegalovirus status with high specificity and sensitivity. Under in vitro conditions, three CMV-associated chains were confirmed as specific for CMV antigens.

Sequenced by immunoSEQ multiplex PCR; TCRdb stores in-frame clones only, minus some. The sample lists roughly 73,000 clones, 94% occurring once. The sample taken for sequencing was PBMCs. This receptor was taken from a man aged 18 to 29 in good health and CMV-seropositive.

The DNA of the CDR3 is TGTGCCAGCACCAGGAAGCGGACAGGGGGCCCCTTACACTCCTACGAGCAGTACTTC. It codes for CASTRKRTGGPLHSYEQYF. This chain uses TRBV21-1 with TRBJ2-7; the D call TRBD1 from the table was never checked on the DNA. TRBV21-1 is deemed a pseudogene. The CDR3 runs to 19 residues.